These 22 T cell receptor beta chains were sequenced from one sample in a study of blood T cell repertoires in COVID-19. The repertoire was sequenced with immunoSEQ multiplex PCR; TCRdb's copy has only in-frame clones and lacks some. The profile shows tens of thousands of clones, around 93% of them singletons. Specimen: peripheral blood. The receptors here all came from an older man with active COVID-19.

This sequence joins TRBV7-9 and TRBJ1-5, with D tentatively TRBD1 (6 bases). Germline lookup yields CDR1 SEHNR and CDR2 FQNEAQ (reference sequence). V was shortened by 5 bases and J by 3 bases, with 17 bases between the two germline ends. The CDR3 totals 16 residues. CDR3 sequence (DNA): TGTGCCAGCAGCCGCTGGGGGCAGGGGAACAATCAGCCCCAGCATTTT. Residues: CASSRWGQGNNQPQHF.

The V gene is TRBV3-1 (or the pseudogene TRBV3-2), the J gene TRBJ2-4, with TRBD1 matching over 9 bases. The V gene end was trimmed by 4 bases and the J gene end by 1 base; junction bases not matched to a gene: 5. The CDR3 contains 16 residues. Germline V CDR1 and CDR2: LGHDT, YNNKEL (reference sequence). CDR3 region: CASSPTQGAAKNIQYF. The CDR3 DNA follows: TGTGCCAGCAGCCCCACACAGGGGGCGGCCAAAAACATTCAGTACTTC.

A single count supports this clone. This rearrangement joins TRBV7-2 to TRBJ2-7, with D perhaps TRBD1 (6 bases). Trimming pared 5 bases from V and 4 bases from J, leaving 12 bases between. CDR1 and CDR2 (germline): SGHTA, FQGNSA. This CDR3 contains 13 residues. The CDR3 region is CASSRQAAYEQYF. As DNA, the CDR3 is TGTGCCAGCAGCCGACAGGCCGCGTACGAGCAGTACTTC.

The chain employs TRBV5-4 and TRBJ2-5; TRBD2 agrees at 9 bases. The germline V gene encodes CDR1 SGHNT and CDR2 YYREEE (reference sequence). The length of the CDR3 is 14 residues. Trimming cost V 4 bases and J 3 bases; bases outside gene matches: 4. The CDR3 DNA reads TGTGCCAGCAGCAGACAGCGGGGGGAAGAGACCCAGTACTTC. It translates to CASSRQRGEETQYF. Combining the CDR3 with reference TRBV5-4 and TRBJ2-5 gives the whole variable domain ETGVTQSPTHLIKTRGQQVTLRCSSQSGHNTVSWYQQALGQGPQFIFQYYREEENGRGNFPPRFSGLQFPNYSSELNVNALELDDSALYLCASSRQRGEETQYFGPGTRLLVL.

This clone was seen just once. The chain uses TRBV7-2 and TRBJ1-2, with D possibly matching TRBD1 (5 bases). The V end was cut by 2 bases, the J end by 4 bases, with 14 bases between. The germline CDR1 and CDR2 sequences are SGHTA and FQGNSA. This CDR3 is built from 15 residues. DNA of the CDR3: TGTGCCAGCAGCTTAACTGCCGGACAAAGCTATGGCTACACCTTC. Protein product: CASSLTAGQSYGYTF.

J is TRBJ2-3 and V is TRBV6-5, with a possible D match to TRBD2 (6 bases). Germline V gives CDR1 MNHEY, CDR2 SVGAGI. V lost 7 bases to trimming and J lost 4 bases, with 18 bases between them. This CDR3 spans 15 amino acids. The CDR3 DNA follows: TGTGCCAGCATTCTGCGGGGAAGTGAGGCAGATACGCAGTATTTT. Its protein product is CASILRGSEADTQYF.

This chain links TRBV7-2 with TRBJ1-5; no clear D gene. The germline gives CDR1 SGHTA, CDR2 FQGNSA. Trimming took 1 base from V and 2 from J, leaving 6 bases between them. CDR3 length: 14 residues. In nucleotides, the CDR3 is TGTGCCAGCAGCTTAGTTTCCGGCAATCAGCCCCAGCATTTT. Amino acids: CASSLVSGNQPQHF.

This clone was seen ten or more times. The rearrangement links TRBV5-1 to TRBJ1-2; D is unclear. The V and J ends lost 4 bases and 7 bases respectively, with 17 bases between them. This CDR3 region has 14 residues. Per the germline V gene, CDR1 is SGHRS and CDR2 is YFSETQ. CDR3 in amino acids: CASSPPGSGSGYTF. In nucleotides, the CDR3 is TGCGCCAGCAGCCCCCCAGGTTCGGGGAGTGGCTACACCTTC.

The V gene is TRBV9, the J gene TRBJ1-6; TRBD1 matches 8 bases. The CDR3 is made up of 13 amino acids. The germline V gene encodes CDR1 SGDLS and CDR2 YYNGEE. The V segment lost 0 bases and the J segment 13 bases; nucleotides outside the gene matches: 3. CDR3 nucleotide sequence: TGTGCCAGCAGCGTAGGACAGGGGTTTCCCCTCCACTTT. Amino acids: CASSVGQGFPLHF.

The chain joins TRBV5-1 to TRBJ2-3; 8 bases are a match to TRBD1. V gave up 0 bases and J gave up 3 bases; unmatched junction bases: 3. Looked up from germline, CDR1 is SGHRS and CDR2 is YFSETQ. The CDR3 is made up of 15 amino acids. CDR3 amino acids: CASSLGQGPTDTQYF. CDR3 bases: TGCGCCAGCAGCTTGGGACAGGGGCCTACAGATACGCAGTATTTT.

This clone was seen only once. The V call is TRBV6-6, the J call TRBJ2-5; 8 bases are shared with TRBD1. This CDR3 comprises 16 residues. Germline assignment: CDR1 MNHNY and CDR2 SVGAGI (reference sequence). V shed 2 bases, J shed 5 bases, and the junction held 10 bases outside the gene matches. This CDR3 reads CASSYGGQGDWETQYF. The CDR3 DNA sequence: TGTGCCAGCAGTTACGGTGGACAGGGTGATTGGGAGACCCAGTACTTC.

This clone was seen only once. CDR3 in DNA: TGTGCCACCAGCAGAGACGGTTACGGGGACAATCAGCCCCAGCATTTT. Translation gives CATSRDGYGDNQPQHF. The genes are TRBV15 and TRBJ1-5; D not certain. CDR1 and CDR2 from the germline V gene are LNHNV and YYDKDF (reference sequence). V was cut by 0 bases and J by 3 bases, with 12 bases left in between. There are 16 residues in the CDR3.

The genes are TRBV11-3 and TRBJ2-1; a possible D gene is TRBD1 (6 bases). The CDR3 is made up of 12 amino acids. The germline V gene encodes CDR1 SGHNT and CDR2 YENEEA. Trimming removed 4 bases at V and 10 bases at J, with 11 bases between. CDR3 region: CASSSTGREQFF. DNA of the CDR3: TGTGCCAGCAGCTCGACAGGTCGGGAGCAGTTCTTC.

The CDR3 DNA is TGTGCCATCAGTGAGTCGGCCGGGACAGGCGTCCGAGAGCAGTACTTC. Its translation is CAISESAGTGVREQYF. The chain combines TRBV10-3 with TRBJ2-7; 8 bases fit TRBD1. After removal of 0 bases from V and 7 bases from J, the junction contained 11 bases not matched to a gene. CDR1 is ENHRY and CDR2 is SYGVKD in the germline V gene. The CDR3 consists of 16 residues.

The V and J genes are TRBV11-2 and TRBJ2-7, with a tentative D call TRBD2 (5 bases). Trimming stripped 1 base from V and 6 bases from J, with 13 bases between. This CDR3 region has 14 residues. CDR1 is SGHAT and CDR2 is FQNNGV in the germline V gene. The CDR3 protein is CASSLARGRGEQYV. The DNA for the CDR3 is TGTGCCAGCAGCTTAGCCCGGGGTCGCGGCGAGCAGTACGTC.

The chain combines TRBV5-1 with TRBJ1-6; 11 bases match TRBD1. The J segment lost 9 bases and the V segment lost 4 bases, leaving 6 bases of the junction unmatched. The length of the CDR3 is 15 residues. Germline lookup yields CDR1 SGHRS and CDR2 YFSETQ. The CDR3: CASSLGQGVSSPLHF. The CDR3 DNA sequence: TGCGCCAGCAGCCTGGGACAGGGGGTTAGTTCACCCCTCCACTTT.

The chain carries TRBV25-1 and TRBJ2-2, with TRBD1 matching 8 bases. With 6 bases clipped from V and 1 base from J, the junction kept 1 base outside the gene matches. Germline values: CDR1 MGHDK, CDR2 SYGVNS. This CDR3 is built from 14 residues. The CDR3 sequence is CASRDRGNTGELFF. Written as DNA, the CDR3 is TGTGCCAGCAGAGACAGGGGGAACACCGGGGAGCTGTTTTTT.

This clone was recorded once. The J gene is TRBJ2-2, the V gene TRBV3-1 (or the pseudogene TRBV3-2), with TRBD2 identical over 10 bases. CDR1 LGHDT and CDR2 YNNKEL come from the germline V gene (reference sequence). The V gene end was trimmed by 3 bases and the J gene end by 6 bases; junction bases not matched to a gene: 7. The CDR3 is 16 residues long. The CDR3 region is CASSHQRGGLAGELFF. The DNA of the CDR3 is TGTGCCAGCAGCCATCAGCGGGGGGGCCTCGCCGGGGAGCTGTTTTTT.

The V call is TRBV19, the J call TRBJ1-5, with D possibly matching TRBD1 (5 bases). This CDR3 has 14 residues. V lost 1 base, J lost 2 bases, and 6 bases lay in between. The germline V gene encodes CDR1 LNHDA and CDR2 SQIVND (reference sequence). The CDR3 DNA sequence: TGTGCCAGTAGTATAGCACAGGGCAATCAGCCCCAGCATTTT. Its protein is CASSIAQGNQPQHF.

The V call is TRBV7-9, the J call TRBJ1-3; D call uncertain. Germline V gives CDR1 SEHNR, CDR2 FQNEAQ (reference sequence). V gave up 2 bases and J gave up 5 bases, with 19 bases separating them. The CDR3 is 17 residues long. CDR3 sequence: CASSLKVRTAARNTIYF. CDR3 DNA: TGTGCCAGCAGCTTAAAAGTGAGAACAGCCGCTCGAAACACCATATATTTT.

This chain links TRBV10-3 with TRBJ1-4; unclear D gene. CDR3 length equals 14 residues. CDR1 and CDR2 from the germline V gene are ENHRY and SYGVKD. The V end was cut by 0 bases, the J end by 11 bases, with 13 bases between. DNA for the CDR3: TGTGCCATCAGTGAGTCGGGCGGGATGTTGAAACTGTTTTTT. Residues: CAISESGGMLKLFF.

The rearrangement links TRBV5-1 to TRBJ2-2, with D possibly matching TRBD1 (6 bases). V gave up 2 bases and J gave up 7 bases, with 12 bases separating them. Germline V lookup: CDR1 SGHRS, CDR2 YFSETQ. The CDR3 length is 14 residues. The CDR3 region is CASSFPQGHGELFF. In DNA form, the CDR3 reads TGCGCCAGCAGCTTCCCTCAGGGGCACGGGGAGCTGTTTTTT.